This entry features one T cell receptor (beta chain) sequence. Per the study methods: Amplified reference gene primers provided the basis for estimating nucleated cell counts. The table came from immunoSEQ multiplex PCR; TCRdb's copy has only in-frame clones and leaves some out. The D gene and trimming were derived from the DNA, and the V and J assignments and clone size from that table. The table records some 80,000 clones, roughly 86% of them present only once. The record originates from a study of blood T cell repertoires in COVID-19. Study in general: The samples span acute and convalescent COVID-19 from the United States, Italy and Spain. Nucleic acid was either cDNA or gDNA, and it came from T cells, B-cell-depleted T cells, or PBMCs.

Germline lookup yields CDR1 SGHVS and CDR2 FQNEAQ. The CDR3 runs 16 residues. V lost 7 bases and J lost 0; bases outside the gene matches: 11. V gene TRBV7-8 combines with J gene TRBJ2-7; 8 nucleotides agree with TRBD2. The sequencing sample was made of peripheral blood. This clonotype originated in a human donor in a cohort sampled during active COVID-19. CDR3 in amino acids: CASTPRGGRSSYEQYF. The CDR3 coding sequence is TGTGCCAGCACCCCCCGGGGGGGGCGGAGCTCCTACGAGCAGTACTTC. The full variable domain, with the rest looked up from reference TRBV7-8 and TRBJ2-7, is GAGVSQSPRYKVAKRGQDVALRCDPISGHVSLFWYQQALGQGPEFLTYFQNEAQLDKSGLPSDRFFAERPEGSVSTLKIQRTQQEDSAVYLCASTPRGGRSSYEQYFGPGTRLTVT.